This T cell receptor (beta chain) was identified in a study of blood T cell repertoires in COVID-19. On the study more broadly: Samples came from the United States, Italy and Spain, spanning acute and convalescent COVID-19.

The assay was immunoSEQ multiplex PCR, and TCRdb's table has in-frame clones only and misses some. Here the sample spans fewer than 250,000 clones, about 89% being singletons. CDR3 length: 13 amino acids. V lost 4 bases to trimming and J lost 3 bases, with 11 bases between them. Looked up from germline, CDR1 is SGHRS and CDR2 is YFSETQ. The V gene is TRBV5-1, the J gene TRBJ2-7, with D unclear. The clonotype was recovered from a woman in her sixties who had recovered from COVID-19. Sequencing input: peripheral blood. CDR3 in DNA: TGCGCCAGCAGCCCAACCTTGAGCTACGAGCAGTACTTC. Its protein product is CASSPTLSYEQYF.